These 16 T cell receptor beta chains share one sample of origin, sequenced in a study of blood T cell repertoires in COVID-19. Clones were read by immunoSEQ multiplex PCR, and TCRdb kept only the in-frame ones, dropping some. This sample has 150,000 to 200,000 clones, with around nine tenths found just once. The specimen sequenced was peripheral blood. These receptors were collected from a man aged 65-85 years with acute or convalescent COVID-19.

The V gene is TRBV29-1, the J gene TRBJ2-2; TRBD1 matches at 7 bases. The CDR3 extends over 15 amino acids. Germline V gene lookup returns CDR1 SQVTM and CDR2 ANQGSEA. After removal of 4 bases from V and 0 bases from J, the junction contained 5 bases not matched to a gene. The CDR3 DNA follows: TGCAGCGTTGGGACCAGGGGGACGAACACCGGGGAGCTGTTTTTT. It codes for CSVGTRGTNTGELFF.

The chain has TRBV19 and TRBJ2-2; D might be TRBD1 (5 bases). There are 15 residues in the CDR3. The V end was cut by 4 bases, the J end by 6 bases, with 15 bases between. CDR1 and CDR2 from the germline V gene are LNHDA and SQIVND (reference sequence). CDR3 nucleotide sequence: TGTGCCAGTAGTACCCAAAGGGGCGGCGCCGGGGAGCTGTTTTTT. Its translation is CASSTQRGGAGELFF.

V gene TRBV10-3 combines with J gene TRBJ1-1; D is perhaps TRBD1 (5 bases). The CDR3 is made up of 16 amino acids. V lost 8 bases and J lost 6, with 25 bases in between. CDR1 is ENHRY and CDR2 is SYGVKD in the germline V gene. Here the CDR3 reads CAIQAGWEADKSEAFF. The DNA for the CDR3 is TGTGCCATCCAGGCAGGGTGGGAGGCTGATAAGTCTGAAGCTTTCTTT.

The rearrangement links TRBV28 to TRBJ1-5; D not resolved. This CDR3 spans 14 amino acids. CDR1 MDHEN and CDR2 SYDVKM come from the germline V gene. V was pared by 6 bases and J by 7 bases, with 16 bases between. In DNA, the CDR3 is TGTGCCAGCAGCCCATTGGCAGTATGGCAGCCCCAGCATTTT. It codes for CASSPLAVWQPQHF.

This rearrangement joins TRBV7-3 to TRBJ2-3; D possibly corresponds to TRBD2 (7 bases). V was shortened by 3 bases and J by 1 base, with 14 bases between the two germline ends. Per the germline V gene, CDR1 is SGHTA and CDR2 is FQGTGA. CDR3 size: 16 residues. CDR3 sequence (DNA): TGTGCCAGCAGCTTGGCGGGGGCGTCGGGCACAGATACGCAGTATTTT. Encoded protein: CASSLAGASGTDTQYF.

The V call is TRBV3-1 (or the pseudogene TRBV3-2), the J call TRBJ2-2; no clear D gene. Trimming cost V 3 bases and J 5 bases, with 4 bases left between them. Germline V gene data show CDR1 as LGHDT and CDR2 as YNNKEL (reference sequence). The length of the CDR3 is 12 residues. Here the CDR3 reads CASSQSTGELFF. In DNA, the CDR3 is TGTGCCAGCAGCCAGTCGACCGGGGAGCTGTTTTTT.

The chain uses TRBV19 and TRBJ1-4; no definite D call. The V and J ends lost 10 bases and 3 bases respectively, with 12 bases between them. Germline lookup yields CDR1 LNHDA and CDR2 SQIVND (reference sequence). CDR3 length: 13 residues. The CDR3: CATRRGSNEKLFF. Here the CDR3 DNA reads TGTGCCACGAGACGGGGTTCTAATGAAAAACTGTTTTTT.

The rearrangement joins TRBV24-1 to TRBJ1-2, with D unresolved. Germline CDR1 is KGHDR and CDR2 is SFDVKD. CDR3 length equals 13 residues. V was trimmed by 6 bases and J by 2 bases, leaving 9 bases between them. DNA for the CDR3: TGTGCCACCAGTCCGGAGGGAAACTATGGCTACACCTTC. Encoded protein: CATSPEGNYGYTF.

The chain links TRBV6-5 to TRBJ1-4; 7 bases fit TRBD1. The germline V gene has CDR1 MNHEY and CDR2 SVGAGI. The J segment lost 6 bases and the V segment lost 7 bases, leaving 8 bases of the junction unmatched. This CDR3 comprises 14 residues. As DNA, the CDR3 is TGTGCCAGCACTACAAGGGGGCGGGATGAAAAACTGTTTTTT. This encodes CASTTRGRDEKLFF.

The genes are TRBV2 and TRBJ1-1; D gene uncertain. CDR1 SNHLY and CDR2 FYNNEI come from the germline V gene. The CDR3 has 14 residues. V lost 6 bases and J lost 0, with 11 bases in between. The CDR3 sequence is CASSGVVLNTEAFF. The CDR3 bases are TGTGCCAGCAGCGGGGTGGTCCTGAACACTGAAGCTTTCTTT.

The chain is built from TRBV10-1 and TRBJ2-2; D might be TRBD2 (5 bases). CDR1 is WNHNN and CDR2 is SYGVQD in the germline V gene (reference sequence). The length of the CDR3 is 15 residues. V gave up 8 bases and J gave up 1 base, with 14 bases separating them. The CDR3 nucleotides read TGCGCCAGCTTCCCCAGCGGAAAGAACACCGGGGAGCTGTTTTTT. Protein sequence: CASFPSGKNTGELFF.

The V call is TRBV16, the J call TRBJ2-3; D is ambiguous. The CDR3 covers 15 residues. Trimming stripped 1 base from V and 3 bases from J, with 11 bases between. The V gene's germline CDR1 is KGHSY and CDR2 FQNENV. DNA for the CDR3: TGTGCCAGCAGCCAATACCCCGCCGGGACAGATACGCAGTATTTT. Amino acids: CASSQYPAGTDTQYF.

This clone has a count of ten or more. The rearrangement joins TRBV27 to TRBJ2-5, with 7 bases identical to TRBD1. J lost 1 base, V lost 4 bases, and 3 bases had no gene match. Per the germline V gene, CDR1 is MNHEY and CDR2 is SMNVEV (reference sequence). This CDR3 is 14 amino acids long. As DNA, the CDR3 is TGTGCCAGCAGTTCTCGGGACAGCCAAGAGACCCAGTACTTC. Translation: CASSSRDSQETQYF.

The V gene is TRBV15, the J gene TRBJ2-7; D ambiguous. V lost 2 bases and J 2 bases, leaving 16 bases between the germline ends. Germline CDR1 reads LNHNV; CDR2 reads YYDKDF (reference sequence). This CDR3 has 16 residues. DNA of the CDR3: TGTGCCACCAGCAGATCGCGCCCCGTTCTTCCCTACGAGCAGTACTTC. Translating gives CATSRSRPVLPYEQYF.

The chain employs TRBV3-1 (or the pseudogene TRBV3-2) and TRBJ1-2; maybe TRBD1 (5 bases). The germline V gene encodes CDR1 LGHDT and CDR2 YNNKEL (reference sequence). This CDR3 has 16 residues. Trimming removed 4 bases from V and 0 bases from J, with 15 bases in between. The CDR3 nucleotides read TGTGCCAGCAGCCCACCTGGCAGGGCAGCTAACTATGGCTACACCTTC. The encoded protein is CASSPPGRAANYGYTF.

This sequence joins TRBV11-2 and TRBJ1-4; D remains ambiguous. The germline V gene has CDR1 SGHAT and CDR2 FQNNGV. This CDR3 region has 12 residues. The germline V and J ends were trimmed by 3 bases and 10 bases, with 9 bases remaining between them. CDR3 amino acids: CASSLVRGKLFF. CDR3 nucleotide sequence: TGTGCCAGCAGCTTGGTACGGGGAAAACTGTTTTTT.